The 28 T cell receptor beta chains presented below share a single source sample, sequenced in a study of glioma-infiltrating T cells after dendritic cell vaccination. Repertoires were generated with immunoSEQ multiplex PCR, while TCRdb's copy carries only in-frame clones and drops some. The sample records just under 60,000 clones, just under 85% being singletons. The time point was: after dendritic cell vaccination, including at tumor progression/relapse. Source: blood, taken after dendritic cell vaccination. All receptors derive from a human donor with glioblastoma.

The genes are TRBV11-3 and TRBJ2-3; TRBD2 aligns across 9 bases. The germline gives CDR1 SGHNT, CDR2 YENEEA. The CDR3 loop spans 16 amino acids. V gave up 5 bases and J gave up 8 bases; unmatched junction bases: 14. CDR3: CASSPTRGGAGGTQYF. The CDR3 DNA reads TGTGCCAGCAGCCCGACTCGCGGGGGGGCCGGGGGTACGCAGTATTTT.

The CDR3 DNA sequence: TGTGCCATCAGTGTACAGGGGAACACTGAAGCTTTCTTT. Its translation: CAISVQGNTEAFF. The chain couples TRBV10-3 to TRBJ1-1; perhaps TRBD1 as D (6 bases). This CDR3 comprises 13 residues. The germline gives CDR1 ENHRY, CDR2 SYGVKD. V lost 4 bases, J lost 1 base, and 7 bases lay in between.

CDR3 protein: CASSEARGTGGYTF. As DNA, the CDR3 is TGTGCCAGCAGTGAAGCCAGGGGGACGGGCGGCTACACCTTC. The chain couples TRBV2 to TRBJ1-2, with TRBD1 matching 7 bases. The V gene end was trimmed by 0 bases and the J gene end by 8 bases; junction bases not matched to a gene: 6. CDR1 is SNHLY, CDR2 FYNNEI, per germline. The CDR3 covers 14 residues.

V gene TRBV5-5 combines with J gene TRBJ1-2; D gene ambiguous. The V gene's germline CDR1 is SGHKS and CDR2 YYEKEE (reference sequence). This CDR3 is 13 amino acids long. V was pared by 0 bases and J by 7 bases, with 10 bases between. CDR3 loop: CASSLGGGSGYTF. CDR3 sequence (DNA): TGTGCCAGCAGCTTGGGAGGCGGCTCTGGCTACACCTTC.

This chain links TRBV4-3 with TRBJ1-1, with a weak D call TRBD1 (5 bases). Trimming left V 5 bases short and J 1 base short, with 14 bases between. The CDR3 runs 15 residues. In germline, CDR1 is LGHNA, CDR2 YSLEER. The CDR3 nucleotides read TGCGCCAGCAGCTCAGCCGACAGTTCGAACACTGAAGCTTTCTTT. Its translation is CASSSADSSNTEAFF.

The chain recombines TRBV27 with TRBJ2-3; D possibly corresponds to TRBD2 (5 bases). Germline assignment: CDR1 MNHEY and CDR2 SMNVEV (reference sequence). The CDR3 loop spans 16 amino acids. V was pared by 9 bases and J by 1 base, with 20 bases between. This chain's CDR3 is CASRALGLEGTDTQYF. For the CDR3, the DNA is TGTGCCAGTCGTGCCTTGGGGTTGGAGGGCACAGATACGCAGTATTTT.

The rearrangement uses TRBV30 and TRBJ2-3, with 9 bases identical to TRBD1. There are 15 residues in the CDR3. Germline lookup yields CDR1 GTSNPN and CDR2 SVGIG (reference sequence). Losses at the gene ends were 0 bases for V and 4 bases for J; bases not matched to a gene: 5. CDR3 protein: CAWSVGGTGPDTQYF. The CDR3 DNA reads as TGTGCCTGGAGTGTTGGCGGGACAGGGCCAGATACGCAGTATTTT.

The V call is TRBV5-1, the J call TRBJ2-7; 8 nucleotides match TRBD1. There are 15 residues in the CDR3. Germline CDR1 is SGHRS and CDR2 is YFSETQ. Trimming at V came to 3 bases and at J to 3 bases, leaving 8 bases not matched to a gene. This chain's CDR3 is CASSSRTGTGYEQYF. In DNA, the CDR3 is TGCGCCAGCAGCTCACGGACAGGGACGGGCTACGAGCAGTACTTC.

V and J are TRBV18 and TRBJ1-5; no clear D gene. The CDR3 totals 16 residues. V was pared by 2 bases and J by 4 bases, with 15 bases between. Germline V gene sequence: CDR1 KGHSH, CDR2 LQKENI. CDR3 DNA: TGTGCCAGCTCACCAGGAGGGCAGCTGGATAATCAGCCCCAGCATTTT. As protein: CASSPGGQLDNQPQHF.

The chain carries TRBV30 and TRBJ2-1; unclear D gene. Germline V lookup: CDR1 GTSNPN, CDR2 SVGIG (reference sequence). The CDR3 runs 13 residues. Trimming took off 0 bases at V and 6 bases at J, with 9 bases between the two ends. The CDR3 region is CAWSVGRRNEQFF. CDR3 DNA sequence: TGTGCCTGGAGTGTAGGCAGGCGCAATGAGCAGTTCTTC.

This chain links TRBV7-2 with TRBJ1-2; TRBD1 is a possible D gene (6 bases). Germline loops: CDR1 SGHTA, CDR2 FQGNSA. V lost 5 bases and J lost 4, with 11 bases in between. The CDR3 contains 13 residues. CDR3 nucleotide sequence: TGTGCCAGCAGCCCAGGGGTCTCCTATGGCTACACCTTC. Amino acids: CASSPGVSYGYTF. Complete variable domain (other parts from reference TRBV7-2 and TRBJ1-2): GAGVSQSPSNKVTEKGKDVELRCDPISGHTALYWYRQSLGQGLEFLIYFQGNSAPDKSGLPSDRFSAERTGGSVSTLTIQRTQQEDSAVYLCASSPGVSYGYTFGSGTRLTVV.

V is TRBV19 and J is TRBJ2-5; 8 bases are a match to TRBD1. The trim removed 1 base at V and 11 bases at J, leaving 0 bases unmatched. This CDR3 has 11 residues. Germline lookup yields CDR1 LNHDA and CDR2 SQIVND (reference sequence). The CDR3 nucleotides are TGTGCCAGTAGTATAGGGGACAGGCAGTACTTC. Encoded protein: CASSIGDRQYF.

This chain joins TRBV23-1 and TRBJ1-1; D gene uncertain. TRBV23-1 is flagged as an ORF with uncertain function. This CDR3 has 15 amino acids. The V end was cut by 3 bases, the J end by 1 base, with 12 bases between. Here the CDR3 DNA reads TGCGCCAGCAGTCACGGCAGAGAGGAGAACACTGAAGCTTTCTTT. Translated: CASSHGREENTEAFF.

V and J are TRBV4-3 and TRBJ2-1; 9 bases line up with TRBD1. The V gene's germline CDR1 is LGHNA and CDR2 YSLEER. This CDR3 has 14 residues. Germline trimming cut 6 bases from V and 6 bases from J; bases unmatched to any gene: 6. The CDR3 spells CASSQGDRVNEQFF. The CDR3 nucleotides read TGCGCCAGCAGTCAGGGGGACAGGGTCAATGAGCAGTTCTTC.

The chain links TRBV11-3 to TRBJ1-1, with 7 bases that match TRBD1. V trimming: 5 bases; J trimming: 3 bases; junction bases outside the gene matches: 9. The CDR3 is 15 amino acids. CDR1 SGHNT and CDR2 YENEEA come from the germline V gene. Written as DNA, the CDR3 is TGTGCCAGCAGCCCCCCTCGACAGGGTGACACTGAAGCTTTCTTT. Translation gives CASSPPRQGDTEAFF.

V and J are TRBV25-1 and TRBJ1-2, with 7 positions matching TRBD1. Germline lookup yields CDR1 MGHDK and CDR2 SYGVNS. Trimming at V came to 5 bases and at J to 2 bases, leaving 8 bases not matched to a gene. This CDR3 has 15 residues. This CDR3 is CASSPILQGNYGYTF. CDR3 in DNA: TGTGCCAGCAGTCCCATTTTACAGGGGAACTATGGCTACACCTTC.

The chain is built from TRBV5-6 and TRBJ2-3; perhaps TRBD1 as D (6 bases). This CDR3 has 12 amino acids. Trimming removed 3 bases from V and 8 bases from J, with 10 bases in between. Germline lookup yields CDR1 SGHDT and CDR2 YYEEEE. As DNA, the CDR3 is TGTGCCAGCAGCTGGACAGCTCCTACGCAGTATTTT. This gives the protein CASSWTAPTQYF. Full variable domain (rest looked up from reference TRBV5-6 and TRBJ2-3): DAGVTQSPTHLIKTRGQQVTLRCSPKSGHDTVSWYQQALGQGPQFIFQYYEEEERQRGNFPDRFSGHQFPNYSSELNVNALLLGDSALYLCASSWTAPTQYFGPGTRLTVL.

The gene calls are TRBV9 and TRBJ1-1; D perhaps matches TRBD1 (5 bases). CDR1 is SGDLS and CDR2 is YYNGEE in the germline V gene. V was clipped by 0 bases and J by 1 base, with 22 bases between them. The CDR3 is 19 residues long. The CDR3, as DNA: TGTGCCAGCAGCGTAGGGTTGGGATCCGGGGGGAATGGGAACACTGAAGCTTTCTTT. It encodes CASSVGLGSGGNGNTEAFF.

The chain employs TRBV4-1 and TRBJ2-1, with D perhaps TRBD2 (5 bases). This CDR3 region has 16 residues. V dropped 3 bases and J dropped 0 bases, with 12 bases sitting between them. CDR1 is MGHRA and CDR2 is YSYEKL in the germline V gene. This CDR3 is CASSHTGLTSYNEQFF. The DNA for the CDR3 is TGCGCCAGCAGCCATACCGGACTTACCTCCTACAATGAGCAGTTCTTC.

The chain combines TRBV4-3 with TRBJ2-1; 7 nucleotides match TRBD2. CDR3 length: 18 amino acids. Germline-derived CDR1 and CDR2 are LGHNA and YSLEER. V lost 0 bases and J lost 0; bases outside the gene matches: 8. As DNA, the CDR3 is TGCGCCAGCAGCCAAGATTTTGGGACTACCGACTCCTACAATGAGCAGTTCTTC. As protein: CASSQDFGTTDSYNEQFF.

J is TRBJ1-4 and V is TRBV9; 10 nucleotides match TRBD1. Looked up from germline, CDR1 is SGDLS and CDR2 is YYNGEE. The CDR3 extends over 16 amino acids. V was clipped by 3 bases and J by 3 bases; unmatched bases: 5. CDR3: CASSGQGASSNEKLFF. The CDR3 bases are TGTGCCAGCAGCGGACAGGGGGCCTCATCTAATGAAAAACTGTTTTTT.

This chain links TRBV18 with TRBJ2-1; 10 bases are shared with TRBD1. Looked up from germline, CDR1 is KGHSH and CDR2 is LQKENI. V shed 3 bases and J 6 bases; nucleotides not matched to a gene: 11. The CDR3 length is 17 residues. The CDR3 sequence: CASSPPIWDRGFNEQFF. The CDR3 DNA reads TGTGCCAGCTCACCTCCGATTTGGGACAGGGGATTCAATGAGCAGTTCTTC. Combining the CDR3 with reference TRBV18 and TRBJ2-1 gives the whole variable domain NAGVMQNPRHLVRRRGQEARLRCSPMKGHSHVYWYRQLPEEGLKFMVYLQKENIIDESGMPKERFSAEFPKEGPSILRIQQVVRGDSAAYFCASSPPIWDRGFNEQFFGPGTRLTVL.

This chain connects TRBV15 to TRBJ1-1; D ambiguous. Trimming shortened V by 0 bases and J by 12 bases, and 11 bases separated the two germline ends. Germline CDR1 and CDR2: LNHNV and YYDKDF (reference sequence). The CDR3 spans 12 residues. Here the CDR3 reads CATSRDRGFPFF. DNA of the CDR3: TGTGCCACCAGCAGAGATCGAGGGTTCCCTTTCTTT.

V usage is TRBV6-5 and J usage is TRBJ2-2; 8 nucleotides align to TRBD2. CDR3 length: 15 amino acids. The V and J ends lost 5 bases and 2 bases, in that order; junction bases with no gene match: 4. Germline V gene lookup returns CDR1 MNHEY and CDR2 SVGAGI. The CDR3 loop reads CASSPGLVNTGELFF. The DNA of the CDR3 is TGTGCCAGCAGTCCGGGACTAGTTAACACCGGGGAGCTGTTTTTT.

The CDR3 DNA reads TGTGCCAGCAGCCCGGCCCGAGGGAGTAGCAATCAGCCCCAGCATTTT. This encodes CASSPARGSSNQPQHF. V and J are TRBV7-2 and TRBJ1-5, with D uncertain. The CDR3 spans 16 residues. V was cut by 5 bases and J by 0 bases, with 14 bases left in between. Germline V CDR1 and CDR2: SGHTA, FQGNSA.

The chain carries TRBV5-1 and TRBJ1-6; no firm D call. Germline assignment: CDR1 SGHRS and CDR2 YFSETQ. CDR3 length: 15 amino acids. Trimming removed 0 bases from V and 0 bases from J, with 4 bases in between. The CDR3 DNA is TGCGCCAGCAGCTTGGTCAGCTCCTATAATTCACCCCTCCACTTT. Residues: CASSLVSSYNSPLHF.

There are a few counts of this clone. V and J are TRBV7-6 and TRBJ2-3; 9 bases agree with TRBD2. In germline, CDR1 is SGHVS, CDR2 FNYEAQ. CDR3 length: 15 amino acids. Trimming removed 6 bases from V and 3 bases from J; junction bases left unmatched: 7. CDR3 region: CASRRGGAGTDTQYF. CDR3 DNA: TGTGCCAGCAGACGCGGGGGGGCCGGTACAGATACGCAGTATTTT.

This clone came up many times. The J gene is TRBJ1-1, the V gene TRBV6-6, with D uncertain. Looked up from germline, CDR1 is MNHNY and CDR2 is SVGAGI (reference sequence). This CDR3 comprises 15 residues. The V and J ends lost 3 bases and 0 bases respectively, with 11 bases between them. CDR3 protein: CASSYSEAVNTEAFF. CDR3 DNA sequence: TGTGCCAGCAGTTATTCAGAGGCGGTGAACACTGAAGCTTTCTTT.